This T cell receptor (beta chain) emerged from a study of blood T cell repertoires in COVID-19. The authors' processing: Reference gene primer amplification yielded estimated nucleated cell counts. Measured with immunoSEQ multiplex PCR; TCRdb has only the in-frame clones, and not every one. Clonal size and the V and J genes are those of that table, whereas D and trimming came from the DNA. The table records some 220,000 clones, approximately 83% of them present only once. Germline V gene lookup returns CDR1 MNHEY and CDR2 SMNVEV (reference sequence). This CDR3 has 15 residues. V trimming: 5 bases; J trimming: 8 bases; junction bases outside the gene matches: 12.

The receptor was derived from a woman under 40 who had recovered from COVID-19. V gene TRBV27 combines with J gene TRBJ1-2; TRBD1 aligns across 9 bases. Sequences were obtained from peripheral blood. The CDR3 sequence is CASSPTDRGRNGYTF. DNA of the CDR3: TGTGCCAGCAGTCCGACGGACAGGGGAAGAAACGGCTACACCTTC.